Below, 5 T cell receptor beta chains from the same sample are listed, as sequenced in a study of shared clonotypes between healthy human individuals. The protocol was immunoSEQ multiplex PCR, while the TCRdb copy is restricted to in-frame clones and leaves out a portion. Among some 2,000,000 clones listed, approximately 96% were seen once. Sample: naive CD4+ T cells sorted from blood. The subset denotes: CD45RA+ positively selected. These receptors all stem from a man in his late teens or twenties in good health.

In regard to this clone: The sample contains more than one DNA sequence encoding this CDR3. The rearrangement uses TRBV9 and TRBJ2-1; the D call may be TRBD1 or TRBD2 (5 bases each). The CDR3 covers 15 residues. Deletions cut 0 bases from V and 0 bases from J, with 7 bases between. Per germline, CDR1 SGDLS and CDR2 YYNGEE. The chain's CDR3 is CASSVGGDSYNEQFF. CDR3 bases: TGTGCCAGCAGCGTAGGAGGGGACTCCTACAATGAGCAGTTCTTC.

To note about this clone: The same CDR3 is also encoded by other DNA sequences in this sample. The chain carries TRBV29-1 and TRBJ2-1; D gene ambiguous. CDR3 length: 13 amino acids. The V gene lost 7 bases and the J gene lost 0 bases, with 10 bases spanning the gap. The germline gives CDR1 SQVTM, CDR2 ANQGSEA. CDR3 sequence reads: CSADRSSYNEQFF. Here the CDR3 DNA reads TGCAGCGCTGACCGAAGCTCCTACAATGAGCAGTTCTTC.

The chain has TRBV30 and TRBJ1-4; no reliable D call. Germline V CDR1 and CDR2: GTSNPN, SVGIG (reference sequence). Trimming took off 2 bases at V and 8 bases at J, with 9 bases between the two ends. The CDR3 totals 12 residues. For the CDR3, the DNA is TGTGCCTGGAGTCCTCACACAGAAAAACTGTTTTTT. It specifies CAWSPHTEKLFF.

The V call is TRBV4-1, the J call TRBJ2-2; tentatively, D is TRBD1 or TRBD2 (5 bases each). Trimming took off 1 base at V and 6 bases at J, with 12 bases between the two ends. CDR3 length equals 15 residues. Germline loops: CDR1 MGHRA, CDR2 YSYEKL. CDR3 loop: CASSQGPGPAGELFF. The CDR3 region has the DNA TGCGCCAGCAGCCAAGGGCCGGGGCCGGCCGGGGAGCTGTTTTTT.

The chain has TRBV5-1 and TRBJ1-5; TRBD1 agrees at 12 bases. CDR3 length: 18 amino acids. Trimming at V came to 4 bases and at J to 2 bases, leaving 10 bases not matched to a gene. The germline CDR1 and CDR2 sequences are SGHRS and YFSETQ. The CDR3 region is CASSPGTGGGRGNQPQHF. The DNA for the CDR3 is TGCGCCAGCAGCCCCGGGACAGGGGGCGGGAGGGGCAATCAGCCCCAGCATTTT.